One T cell receptor beta chain is described in this entry. Some clones are missing from TCRdb's copy, which holds only in-frame ones; the method was immunoSEQ multiplex PCR. This table has more than 65,000 clones, about 87% appearing once. The data derive from a study of technical replicates of blood from a few donors. The germline V gene encodes CDR1 LNHNV and CDR2 YYDKDF (reference sequence). The CDR3 has 17 amino acids. The J segment lost 3 bases and the V segment lost 1 base, leaving 3 bases of the junction unmatched. The specimen sequenced was PBMCs. The sequence was collected from a human donor in good health. Some clones in this sample may be carry-over from other donors' samples. The chain uses TRBV15 and TRBJ1-6; 10 nucleotides agree with TRBD1. As DNA, the CDR3 is TGTGCCACCAGCAGAGGGACAGGGGGTGGCTATAATTCACCCCTCCACTTT. Its translation is CATSRGTGGGYNSPLHF.